This T cell receptor (beta chain) originates from a study of early T cells in non-severe SARS-CoV-2 infection. Study context: The chains were unpaired, and the sequenced material was bulk RNA from unsorted whole blood. General study findings and limits: CD4 and private specificities were missed by VDJdb matching, which favored anti-spike CD8 responses.

The ends lost 7 bases at V and 5 bases at J; junction bases unmatched: 8. This CDR3 comprises 14 residues. Germline V gives CDR1 MNHEY, CDR2 SVGEGT. cDNA molecules, individually, were tagged with unique molecular identifiers. TCRdb redid the calling of the 5' RACE reads with MiXCR, one entry per CDR3 protein. Here the sample spans about 97,000 distinct CDR3 sequences, around 13% being singletons. This clonotype showed up just a few times. Its cognate antigen is unknown. The receptor comes from an adult who was a healthcare worker with PCR-confirmed SARS-CoV-2 infection or an uninfected control (not recorded which). The sequenced sample consisted of whole blood. The chain uses TRBV6-2 or TRBV6-3 and TRBJ2-5; TRBD2 aligns across 9 bases. This chain's CDR3 is CASTVAGVSETQYF. The CDR3 bases are TGTGCCAGCACTGTAGCGGGAGTAAGCGAGACCCAGTACTTC.